Below are 27 T cell receptor beta chains sequenced from a single sample in a study of T cell responses to AZD1222 COVID-19 vaccine. Data came from immunoSEQ multiplex PCR; TCRdb stores just in-frame clones and leaves some out. The data contain roughly 120,000 clones, more than 75% of them seen just once; the ten biggest clones take up around 9.4%. The sequencing here drew on peripheral blood, taken on day 0 of AZD1222 vaccination. Receptors originate from an adult in good health.

This clone was counted once. This rearrangement joins TRBV9 to TRBJ2-5, with 10 bases that match TRBD1. V was pared by 3 bases and J by 1 base, with 6 bases of the junction left unmatched. Germline CDR1 SGDLS, CDR2 YYNGEE. This CDR3 region has 16 residues. The DNA of the CDR3 is TGTGCCAGCAGCGCGGGGACAGGGGCGGGCCAAGAGACCCAGTACTTC. Its protein is CASSAGTGAGQETQYF.

CDR3 sequence (DNA): TGCGCCAGCAGCCATCTAACAACGCGGACCGGGGAGCTGTTTTTT. Its translation: CASSHLTTRTGELFF. The chain has TRBV4-1 and TRBJ2-2; no firm D call. V was trimmed by 3 bases and J by 5 bases, leaving 13 bases between them. Looked up from germline, CDR1 is MGHRA and CDR2 is YSYEKL. CDR3 length: 15 amino acids.

V gene TRBV6-5 combines with J gene TRBJ1-5; D not resolved. V gave up 6 bases and J gave up 0 bases, with 9 bases separating them. Germline CDR1 is MNHEY and CDR2 is SVGAGI. This CDR3 region has 14 residues. The CDR3 DNA is TGTGCCAGCAGACGGGTAAATAGCAATCAGCCCCAGCATTTT. This sequence encodes CASRRVNSNQPQHF.

The V gene is TRBV9, the J gene TRBJ2-2; D possibly corresponds to TRBD2 (6 bases). The CDR3 runs 12 residues. Germline V gene sequence: CDR1 SGDLS, CDR2 YYNGEE. V was pared by 7 bases and J by 7 bases, with 11 bases between. The CDR3 DNA sequence: TGTGCCAGCCACGGGGGAAGCGGGGAGCTGTTTTTT. It is translated as CASHGGSGELFF.

For this clone: The junction departs from germline at one end; a sequencing error may be responsible. DNA of the CDR3: TGTGCCGGCAGAGTTCCGACAGGGTCTTCGGGCTACACCTTC. It translates to CAGRVPTGSSGYTF. The genes are TRBV6-5 and TRBJ1-2; 7 positions agree with TRBD1. Per the germline V gene, CDR1 is MNHEY and CDR2 is SVGAGI. There are 14 residues in the CDR3.

The V call is TRBV6-5, the J call TRBJ2-3, with a tentative D call TRBD1 (7 bases). The V end was cut by 6 bases, the J end by 1 base, with 8 bases between. This CDR3 region has 13 residues. Germline-derived CDR1 and CDR2 are MNHEY and SVGAGI. The CDR3 DNA follows: TGTGCCAGCAGCAGGGGGGGCACAGATACGCAGTATTTT. This encodes CASSRGGTDTQYF.

The rearrangement links TRBV5-1 to TRBJ2-7, with 11 bases lining up with TRBD1. This CDR3 is built from 16 residues. V trimming: 4 bases; J trimming: 5 bases; junction bases outside the gene matches: 11. Germline-derived CDR1 and CDR2 are SGHRS and YFSETQ. CDR3 nucleotide sequence: TGCGCCAGCAGCCCTGGCCGGGACAGGGGGACCAACGAGCAGTACTTC. It specifies CASSPGRDRGTNEQYF.

This clone was observed a single time. V is TRBV5-1 and J is TRBJ2-2; a possible D gene is TRBD1 (6 bases). Trimming took 4 bases from V and 6 from J, leaving 13 bases between them. The CDR3 is 14 amino acids. Looked up from germline, CDR1 is SGHRS and CDR2 is YFSETQ. CDR3 region: CASSAQGSAGELFF. CDR3 bases: TGCGCCAGCAGCGCACAGGGTTCGGCCGGGGAGCTGTTTTTT.

V usage is TRBV4-3 and J usage is TRBJ2-1, with D tentatively TRBD2 (6 bases). Trimming left V 4 bases short and J 6 bases short, with 19 bases between. There are 16 residues in the CDR3. Germline V CDR1 and CDR2: LGHNA, YSLEER. The CDR3 loop is CASSPGGAGSLNEQFF. The CDR3 nucleotides read TGCGCCAGCAGCCCCGGAGGGGCCGGGAGTCTCAATGAGCAGTTCTTC.

This clone came up once. This sequence joins TRBV9 and TRBJ2-3, with 9 bases lining up with TRBD2. Unmatched junction bases numbered 8, after V lost 4 bases and J lost 5 bases. Germline CDR1 and CDR2: SGDLS and YYNGEE. CDR3 length: 15 amino acids. DNA of the CDR3: TGTGCCAGCAGCCCCCAGGCGGGAGGGCTAGATACGCAGTATTTT. Translation gives CASSPQAGGLDTQYF. Full variable domain (missing parts from reference TRBV9 and TRBJ2-3): DSGVTQTPKHLITATGQRVTLRCSPRSGDLSVYWYQQSLDQGLQFLIQYYNGEERAKGNILERFSAQQFPDLHSELNLSSLELGDSALYFCASSPQAGGLDTQYFGPGTRLTVL.

The genes are TRBV28 and TRBJ1-1; D remains unclear. CDR3 length: 14 residues. V shed 3 bases and J shed 3 bases, with 11 bases lying between them. Germline V gene data show CDR1 as MDHEN and CDR2 as SYDVKM. CDR3 sequence: CASSLRVSDTEAFF. The CDR3 nucleotides read TGTGCCAGCAGTTTGAGGGTCTCGGACACTGAAGCTTTCTTT. The whole variable domain, filled in from reference TRBV28 and TRBJ1-1, reads DVKVTQSSRYLVKRTGEKVFLECVQDMDHENMFWYRQDPGLGLRLIYFSYDVKMKEKGDIPEGYSVSREKKERFSLILESASTNQTSMYLCASSLRVSDTEAFFGQGTRLTVV.

The V and J genes are TRBV7-8 and TRBJ2-3; a possible D gene is TRBD2 (5 bases). CDR1 is SGHVS and CDR2 is FQNEAQ in the germline V gene. V was pared by 1 base and J by 6 bases, with 17 bases between. This CDR3 is built from 16 residues. CDR3 coding DNA: TGTGCCAGCAGCTTAGACAGAGGGATCGGAACGGATACGCAGTATTTT. It yields the protein CASSLDRGIGTDTQYF.

V and J are TRBV11-3 and TRBJ2-7; D remains ambiguous. The germline V gene has CDR1 SGHNT and CDR2 YENEEA. The CDR3 length is 14 residues. V lost 0 bases, J lost 6 bases, and 12 bases lay in between. The CDR3 DNA reads as TGTGCCAGCAGCTTAGAACCGGCGGCTAGCGAGCAGTACTTC. Its translation: CASSLEPAASEQYF.

V gene TRBV9 combines with J gene TRBJ2-6; unclear D gene. Germline CDR1 reads SGDLS; CDR2 reads YYNGEE. CDR3 size: 16 residues. Trimming removed 1 base from V and 0 bases from J, with 8 bases in between. The chain's CDR3 is CASSVSISSGANVLTF. CDR3 sequence (DNA): TGTGCCAGCAGCGTATCCATCAGCTCTGGGGCCAACGTCCTGACTTTC.

V gene TRBV5-6 combines with J gene TRBJ2-1; D is tentatively TRBD1 or TRBD2 (5 bases each). Deletions cut 7 bases from V and 4 bases from J, with 18 bases between. Germline values: CDR1 SGHDT, CDR2 YYEEEE. CDR3 length equals 15 residues. In nucleotides, the CDR3 is TGTGCCAGCCGATACGGGGCTGGGGGATACAATGAGCAGTTCTTC. It yields the protein CASRYGAGGYNEQFF.

This chain joins TRBV7-2 and TRBJ1-5; no definite D call. The germline gives CDR1 SGHTA, CDR2 FQGNSA. Trimming pared 1 base from V and 10 bases from J, leaving 8 bases between. The CDR3 covers 12 residues. The CDR3 DNA follows: TGTGCCAGCAGCTTAGATGCGGACCCCCAGCATTTT. It codes for CASSLDADPQHF.

This chain joins TRBV19 and TRBJ1-3; TRBD1 matches at 9 bases. The CDR3 has 17 amino acids. V lost 3 bases and J lost 1; bases outside the gene matches: 7. Germline V gene data show CDR1 as LNHDA and CDR2 as SQIVND (reference sequence). This chain's CDR3 is CASSITGGLKSGNTIYF. The CDR3 nucleotides are TGTGCCAGTAGTATCACAGGGGGCTTAAAGTCTGGAAACACCATATATTTT.

The genes are TRBV28 and TRBJ2-7, with TRBD1 matching over 9 bases. V was clipped by 3 bases and J by 7 bases; unmatched bases: 7. CDR1 and CDR2 (germline): MDHEN, SYDVKM. The CDR3 totals 14 residues. For the CDR3, the DNA is TGTGCCAGCAGTTTTGGACAGGGGATTAGGGAGCAGTACTTC. Translating it yields CASSFGQGIREQYF. Supplemented by reference TRBV28 and TRBJ2-7, the full variable domain reads DVKVTQSSRYLVKRTGEKVFLECVQDMDHENMFWYRQDPGLGLRLIYFSYDVKMKEKGDIPEGYSVSREKKERFSLILESASTNQTSMYLCASSFGQGIREQYFGPGTRLTVT.

The rearrangement links TRBV5-4 to TRBJ1-1; maybe TRBD1 (6 bases). With 1 base removed from V and 4 bases from J, the gap between germline ends came to 8 bases. CDR3 length equals 13 residues. Germline lookup yields CDR1 SGHNT and CDR2 YYREEE (reference sequence). The CDR3 sequence: CASSLQGFTEAFF. Here the CDR3 DNA reads TGTGCCAGCAGCTTGCAGGGGTTCACTGAAGCTTTCTTT.

This clone has only a few counts. The chain is built from TRBV25-1 and TRBJ1-4, with 7 bases identical to TRBD1. The CDR3 is 15 residues long. The germline V gene encodes CDR1 MGHDK and CDR2 SYGVNS. V lost 4 bases and J lost 4; bases outside the gene matches: 6. As DNA, the CDR3 is TGTGCCAGCAGTGGCACAGGGGCGGTTAATGAAAAACTGTTTTTT. Residues: CASSGTGAVNEKLFF.

V and J are TRBV19 and TRBJ1-4, with D uncertain. This CDR3 spans 16 amino acids. Trimming removed 3 bases from V and 0 bases from J, with 11 bases in between. CDR1 is LNHDA and CDR2 is SQIVND in the germline V gene (reference sequence). The DNA for the CDR3 is TGTGCCAGTAGTATCAGACGCTCTCCAACTAATGAAAAACTGTTTTTT. The encoded protein is CASSIRRSPTNEKLFF.

The rearrangement joins TRBV4-3 to TRBJ1-2; no clear D. The CDR3 runs 16 residues. Looked up from germline, CDR1 is LGHNA and CDR2 is YSLEER. V lost 0 bases, J lost 5 bases, and 16 bases lay in between. The CDR3 bases are TGCGCCAGCAGCCAAGACCCACTACGGGGAGAATATGGCTACACCTTC. Translated, it gives CASSQDPLRGEYGYTF.

The chain carries TRBV19 and TRBJ2-2; D is ambiguous. V lost 6 bases, J lost 4 bases, and 9 bases lay in between. The CDR3 is 13 residues long. Germline assignment: CDR1 LNHDA and CDR2 SQIVND (reference sequence). In DNA form, the CDR3 reads TGTGCCAGTAGCCCCACCGGCACCGGGGAGCTGTTTTTT. Protein sequence: CASSPTGTGELFF.

This clone was observed a single time. The J gene is TRBJ2-3, the V gene TRBV7-2; no firm D call. Germline CDR1 SGHTA, CDR2 FQGNSA. V was shortened by 1 base and J by 3 bases, with 11 bases between the two germline ends. CDR3 length equals 15 residues. The CDR3 DNA is TGTGCCAGCAGCTTAGTAGGAGACTGGACAGATACGCAGTATTTT. This translates into CASSLVGDWTDTQYF. The entire variable domain, with the rest obtained from reference TRBV7-2 and TRBJ2-3, is as follows: GAGVSQSPSNKVTEKGKDVELRCDPISGHTALYWYRQSLGQGLEFLIYFQGNSAPDKSGLPSDRFSAERTGGSVSTLTIQRTQQEDSAVYLCASSLVGDWTDTQYFGPGTRLTVL.

The rearrangement uses TRBV4-3 and TRBJ2-3; D is unclear. V was pared by 0 bases and J by 3 bases, with 13 bases between. Germline V gene sequence: CDR1 LGHNA, CDR2 YSLEER. This CDR3 spans 16 amino acids. The CDR3: CASSQELLGRTDTQYF. CDR3 coding DNA: TGCGCCAGCAGCCAAGAGCTCTTGGGCAGGACAGATACGCAGTATTTT.

The V and J genes are TRBV5-1 and TRBJ1-2, with TRBD1 as a possible D gene (5 bases). CDR1 SGHRS and CDR2 YFSETQ come from the germline V gene. The CDR3 totals 13 residues. V dropped 2 bases and J dropped 2 bases, with 7 bases sitting between them. The CDR3 DNA reads as TGCGCCAGCAGCTTCGACAGCAACTATGGCTACACCTTC. It codes for CASSFDSNYGYTF.

The CDR3 sequence: CAWALPPEKEKLFF. The DNA for the CDR3 is TGTGCCTGGGCACTACCCCCGGAGAAAGAAAAACTGTTTTTT. V usage is TRBV30 and J usage is TRBJ1-4; D remains unclear. The germline CDR1 and CDR2 sequences are GTSNPN and SVGIG (reference sequence). Trimming shortened V by 5 bases and J by 8 bases, and 18 bases separated the two germline ends. The CDR3 loop spans 14 amino acids.